The following is a T cell receptor (beta chain) sequence with its context. Methods used by the authors: Nucleated cell number was recorded as an estimate derived from reference gene primer amplification. Profiling relied on immunoSEQ multiplex PCR, and the TCRdb table lists in-frame clones only, not all of them. The V and J calls and clone size are taken from that table; D and trimming were inferred from the DNA. This sample has about 120,000 clones, with about 84% found just once. The data were obtained in a study of blood T cell repertoires in COVID-19. Across the study: Samples representing acute and convalescent COVID-19 were sourced from the United States, Italy and Spain. PBMCs, B-cell-depleted T cells, or T cells were the source of the cDNA or gDNA that made up the material.

After removal of 5 bases from V and 5 bases from J, the junction contained 5 bases not matched to a gene. This CDR3 has 14 amino acids. Germline CDR1 is MNHNY and CDR2 is SVGAGI (reference sequence). The material sequenced was peripheral blood. This TCR was sampled from a middle-aged man with acute or convalescent COVID-19. This chain connects TRBV6-6 to TRBJ2-1; TRBD2 agrees at 8 bases. DNA for the CDR3: TGTGCCAGCAGTAGGCGGGGGGACAACAATGAGCAGTTCTTC. Amino acid sequence: CASSRRGDNNEQFF.